This T cell receptor (beta chain) was sequenced for a study of T cell responses to AZD1222 COVID-19 vaccine. Of note for this clone: Its antigen is unknown.

Study-wide results and caveats: Researchers took repertoire samples only after the peak T cell response had come. Receipt of two AZD1222 doses was followed by a rise in Spike-specific TCR breadth and depth. Possibly, clonal diversity was underestimated; donors were largely white British and included more females. The span of vaccine-associated CD4 TCRs extended across spike, with dominance at 160-218 and 743-854.

The CDR3 has 15 amino acids. Germline V gene sequence: CDR1 SGHRS, CDR2 YFSETQ. The V and J ends lost 2 bases and 2 bases respectively, with 10 bases between them. Sequencing used immunoSEQ multiplex PCR; TCRdb keeps in-frame clones, though not all of them. The top ten clones hold approximately 1.3% of a sample with 150,000 to 200,000 clones, almost 95% of them seen once. The V and J genes are TRBV5-1 and TRBJ2-2; tentative D call: TRBD1 (5 bases). Here the sequenced sample was peripheral blood, taken on day 0 of AZD1222 vaccination. The TCR originated in an adult in good health. The CDR3 loop reads CASSFERGNTGELFF. The DNA of the CDR3 is TGCGCCAGCAGCTTTGAAAGGGGCAACACCGGGGAGCTGTTTTTT.